Shown below are 22 T cell receptor beta chains from a single sample sequenced in a study of blood T cell repertoires in COVID-19. Libraries were prepared by immunoSEQ multiplex PCR; TCRdb keeps only in-frame clonotypes and omits some of them. The sample has about 240,000 clones; just under 85% are singletons. The material sequenced was peripheral blood. These receptors were obtained from a man in his fifties or sixties with acute or convalescent COVID-19.

The chain joins TRBV6-4 to TRBJ2-1, with TRBD2 identical over 7 bases. The CDR3 sequence is 11 residues long. Per germline, CDR1 MRHNA and CDR2 SNTAGT. The V and J ends lost 5 bases and 15 bases, in that order; junction bases with no gene match: 7. The CDR3 is CASSTGTTSFF. For the CDR3, the DNA is TGTGCCAGCAGTACCGGGACTACCTCGTTCTTC.

V gene TRBV11-2 combines with J gene TRBJ2-7; tentative D call: TRBD1 (6 bases). Per the germline V gene, CDR1 is SGHAT and CDR2 is FQNNGV. V lost 6 bases and J 6 bases, leaving 9 bases between the germline ends. This CDR3 has 11 amino acids. For the CDR3, the DNA is TGTGCCAGCAGGTCAGGGGTCGAGCAGTACTTC. It codes for CASRSGVEQYF.

This clone was detected only once. The chain joins TRBV20-1 to TRBJ1-5, with 7 nucleotides matching TRBD1. The germline gives CDR1 DFQATT, CDR2 SNEGSKA (reference sequence). With V trimmed by 3 bases and J by 1 base, 6 bases remained unmatched. CDR3 size: 15 residues. The CDR3 nucleotides are TGCAGTGCTAGTGTCGACAGGGTAAGCAATCAGCCCCAGCATTTT. It yields the protein CSASVDRVSNQPQHF.

The chain recombines TRBV28 with TRBJ1-1; D is perhaps TRBD1 (5 bases). The CDR3 has 12 residues. Per germline, CDR1 MDHEN and CDR2 SYDVKM. Deletions cut 2 bases from V and 11 bases from J, with 12 bases between. CDR3 residues: CASSLVQGFAFF. In DNA, the CDR3 is TGTGCCAGCAGTTTAGTTCAGGGTTTTGCTTTCTTT.

This clone was counted once. This chain links TRBV4-1 with TRBJ2-1; TRBD2 is a possible D gene (6 bases). CDR1 MGHRA and CDR2 YSYEKL come from the germline V gene. Trimming removed 1 base at V and 11 bases at J, with 15 bases between. The CDR3 consists of 14 residues. CDR3 coding DNA: TGCGCCAGCAGCCAAGTTCTATGGGGAGGTCAGCAGTTCTTC. Protein: CASSQVLWGGQQFF.

V and J are TRBV20-1 and TRBJ1-4; D unclear. The germline gives CDR1 DFQATT, CDR2 SNEGSKA (reference sequence). The CDR3 totals 13 residues. V gave up 3 bases and J gave up 8 bases, with 13 bases separating them. The DNA of the CDR3 is TGCAGTGCTAGTTGGCTGGGCGCCGAAAAACTGTTTTTT. Translated: CSASWLGAEKLFF.

This chain links TRBV19 with TRBJ1-1, with 7 positions matching TRBD1. The CDR3 consists of 14 residues. Losses at the gene ends were 4 bases for V and 1 base for J; bases not matched to a gene: 3. Germline CDR1 and CDR2: LNHDA and SQIVND (reference sequence). In nucleotides, the CDR3 is TGTGCCAGTAGTAAGGGACAGACGAACACTGAAGCTTTCTTT. This codes for CASSKGQTNTEAFF.

The genes are TRBV6-6 and TRBJ1-5; D might be TRBD1 (6 bases). Germline loops: CDR1 MNHNY, CDR2 SVGAGI (reference sequence). This CDR3 region has 17 residues. Trimming shortened V by 5 bases and J by 3 bases, and 20 bases separated the two germline ends. The CDR3 nucleotides are TGTGCCAGCAGTCAGACTTTCAGGGACAACTTCAATCAGCCCCAGCATTTT. Amino acids: CASSQTFRDNFNQPQHF.

CDR3 in DNA: TGTGCCTGGAGTGTGAACGAGGGAGTCGGCTACACCTTC. It translates to CAWSVNEGVGYTF. This chain links TRBV30 with TRBJ1-2; D not certain. Trimming shortened V by 0 bases and J by 8 bases, and 13 bases separated the two germline ends. Germline V gene data show CDR1 as GTSNPN and CDR2 as SVGIG (reference sequence). The CDR3 loop spans 13 amino acids. The whole variable domain, remainder taken from reference TRBV30 and TRBJ1-2, is SQTIHQWPATLVQPVGSPLSLECTVEGTSNPNLYWYRQAAGRGLQLLFYSVGIGQISSEVPQNLSASRPQDRQFILSSKKLLLSDSGFYLCAWSVNEGVGYTFGSGTRLTVV.

This chain uses TRBV5-1 with TRBJ2-7; D is uncertain. Per germline, CDR1 SGHRS and CDR2 YFSETQ. Between the trimmed V and J ends, which lost 2 bases and 5 bases, there was a span of 11 bases. The CDR3 spans 13 residues. The CDR3 sequence: CASSFRIRDEQYF. CDR3 DNA: TGCGCCAGCAGCTTTCGCATTCGCGACGAGCAGTACTTC.

The rearrangement joins TRBV5-8 to TRBJ2-1, with D possibly being TRBD2 (6 bases). Germline V gene data show CDR1 as SGHTS and CDR2 as YDEGEE. V was trimmed by 0 bases and J by 8 bases, leaving 12 bases between them. The CDR3 is 14 residues long. The CDR3: CASSLDREWDEQFF. The CDR3 nucleotides read TGTGCCAGCAGCTTGGACCGGGAGTGGGATGAGCAGTTCTTC.

The genes are TRBV5-1 and TRBJ2-1; D is possibly TRBD1 (5 bases). The CDR3 runs 16 residues. Germline-derived CDR1 and CDR2 are SGHRS and YFSETQ. V shed 6 bases and J shed 0 bases, with 16 bases lying between them. The CDR3 nucleotides are TGCGCCAGCACACGACAGAGCTCGAGCTCCTACAATGAGCAGTTCTTC. Residues: CASTRQSSSSYNEQFF.

The rearrangement links TRBV30 to TRBJ2-6, with TRBD1 identical over 8 bases. Germline-derived CDR1 and CDR2 are GTSNPN and SVGIG (reference sequence). CDR3 length equals 17 residues. The junction had 7 bases not matched to a gene; V was cut back by 3 bases and J by 0 bases. The CDR3 coding sequence is TGTGCCTGGAGCGCCGGGACAGGCTCCTCTGGGGCCAACGTCCTGACTTTC. Translated, it gives CAWSAGTGSSGANVLTF.

This clone was picked up a small number of times. The chain couples TRBV3-1 (or the pseudogene TRBV3-2) to TRBJ2-7; D may be TRBD2 (6 bases). CDR1 is LGHDT and CDR2 is YNNKEL in the germline V gene (reference sequence). V lost 0 bases and J 3 bases, leaving 9 bases between the germline ends. The CDR3 runs to 14 residues. In DNA, the CDR3 is TGTGCCAGCAGCCAAGATCACGGGGGCTACGAGCAGTACTTC. Translation: CASSQDHGGYEQYF.

This chain uses TRBV10-3 with TRBJ2-4; D remains ambiguous. There are 13 residues in the CDR3. The germline V gene has CDR1 ENHRY and CDR2 SYGVKD. The V end lost 6 bases, the J end lost 2 bases, and 8 bases lay between the germline ends. The CDR3 nucleotides read TGTGCCATCAGCGCTAATACCAAAAACATTCAGTACTTC. Translation: CAISANTKNIQYF.

The genes are TRBV20-1 and TRBJ1-3, with no clear D. Germline V gene lookup returns CDR1 DFQATT and CDR2 SNEGSKA (reference sequence). V lost 3 bases to trimming and J lost 2 bases, with 8 bases between them. The CDR3 is made up of 13 amino acids. CDR3 in DNA: TGCAGTGCTAGTAGGCGGGCTGGAAACACCATATATTTT. Translation gives CSASRRAGNTIYF.

This chain uses TRBV6-4 with TRBJ2-3; 12 bases fit TRBD2. Germline loops: CDR1 MRHNA, CDR2 SNTAGT. J was trimmed by 2 bases and V by 4 bases; bases with no gene match: 4. This CDR3 spans 16 amino acids. CDR3 nucleotides: TGTGCCAGCAGTGCGCTAGCGGGGGGGACCACAGATACGCAGTATTTT. It specifies CASSALAGGTTDTQYF.

The J gene is TRBJ2-5, the V gene TRBV5-1; TRBD1 aligns across 8 bases. Germline V lookup: CDR1 SGHRS, CDR2 YFSETQ. With 4 bases clipped from V and 3 bases from J, the junction kept 8 bases outside the gene matches. The CDR3 spans 15 residues. DNA for the CDR3: TGCGCCAGCAGCAAACAAACGGACAGGGAAGAGACCCAGTACTTC. Protein: CASSKQTDREETQYF.

CDR3 coding DNA: TGTGCCAGCAGCCCATCCTGGGGGCTCCAAAGGGAGACCCAGTACTTC. This sequence encodes CASSPSWGLQRETQYF. V gene TRBV2 combines with J gene TRBJ2-5, with D perhaps TRBD1 (6 bases). Germline V gene data show CDR1 as SNHLY and CDR2 as FYNNEI. This CDR3 contains 16 residues. The V gene lost 6 bases and the J gene lost 5 bases, with 22 bases spanning the gap. Filled out from reference TRBV2 and TRBJ2-5, the complete variable domain reads EPEVTQTPSHQVTQMGQEVILRCVPISNHLYFYWYRQILGQKVEFLVSFYNNEISEKSEIFDDQFSVERPDGSNFTLKIRSTKLEDSAMYFCASSPSWGLQRETQYFGPGTRLLVL.

This clone showed up just once. The rearrangement links TRBV6-5 to TRBJ1-5; D remains unclear. Germline-derived CDR1 and CDR2 are MNHEY and SVGAGI. The V gene lost 7 bases and the J gene lost 4 bases, with 17 bases spanning the gap. This CDR3 has 15 amino acids. For the CDR3, the DNA is TGTGCCAGCAACCAGGTAGGATCGGGGAATCAGCCCCAGCATTTT. This codes for CASNQVGSGNQPQHF.

This chain connects TRBV6-5 to TRBJ2-2; 8 bases fit TRBD2. Germline assignment: CDR1 MNHEY and CDR2 SVGAGI. The V and J ends lost 11 bases and 4 bases, in that order; junction bases with no gene match: 9. CDR3 length equals 14 residues. CDR3 bases: TGTGCCGGATTTAGCGGGACTGGCACCGGGGAGCTGTTTTTT. Protein product: CAGFSGTGTGELFF.

This chain connects TRBV7-2 to TRBJ1-5; D gene unclear. The CDR3 length is 15 residues. V was clipped by 3 bases and J by 1 base, with 10 bases between them. The germline V gene encodes CDR1 SGHTA and CDR2 FQGNSA. The CDR3: CASSFGGSSNQPQHF. In nucleotides, the CDR3 is TGTGCCAGCAGCTTTGGAGGCAGCAGCAATCAGCCCCAGCATTTT.